This is a list of T cell receptor beta chains from one sample in a study of immune heterogeneity within non-small cell lung tumors. MiXCR, applied by TCRdb to the multiplex PCR reads, yields one record per CDR3 protein. The sample carries over 5,000 distinct CDR3 sequences, 21% recorded once. The sample was lung tumor tissue. The receptors shown here come from a woman aged 55-69 years with non-small cell lung cancer. Each CDR3 is given with its conserved first and last residue. The D gene is left open where the match is weak. Clone size is stated in some rows and not others, as once, few, many or a class when expanded.

medium-sized	NA	TRBV20-1	TRBJ2-7	TGCAGTGCTAAAAGCAGGGACCTCATAGAGCAGTACTTC	CSAKSRDLIEQYF
medium-sized	TRBD1	TRBV28	TRBJ1-6	TGTGCCAGCAGTTCCCCTCCCCACAGGGGTGGCAATTCACCCCTCCACTTT	CASSSPPHRGGNSPLHF
NA	NA	TRBV19	TRBJ1-3	TGTGCCAGTAGCATCATTGGAAACACCATATATTTT	CASSIIGNTIYF
medium-sized	TRBD1	TRBV6-1	TRBJ2-2	TGTGCCAGCAGTGACCAAACAGGGGTGGGGGTCGGGGAGCTGTTTTTT	CASSDQTGVGVGELFF
medium-sized	TRBD1	TRBV5-1	TRBJ2-3	TGCGCCAGCAGCTCGGGACAGGGGACAGATACGCAGTATTTT	CASSSGQGTDTQYF
NA	NA	TRBV11-1	TRBJ2-3	TGTGCCAGCAGCCCCCGGGACTGGGGGAGCACAGATACGCAGTATTTT	CASSPRDWGSTDTQYF
NA	NA	TRBV19	TRBJ2-1	TGTGCCAGTAGCACCACCGGACAGAGTAAGGGTGAGCAGTTCTTC	CASSTTGQSKGEQFF
NA	NA	TRBV30	TRBJ2-6	TGTGCCTGGAGTCGCACGGGGGCTTCTGGGGCCAACGTCCTGACTTTC	CAWSRTGASGANVLTF
medium-sized	NA	TRBV19	TRBJ1-4	TGTGCCAGTACCACAGACAGTGGACCTGAAAAACTGTTTTTT	CASTTDSGPEKLFF
medium-sized	NA	TRBV12-5	TRBJ2-1	TGTGCTAGTGGTTTGGCAACAACAGGGTACAATGAGCAGTTCTTC	CASGLATTGYNEQFF
medium-sized	NA	TRBV4-1	TRBJ1-2	TGCGCCAGCAGCCAAGGCCTCATGGGAACCTATGGCTACACCTTC	CASSQGLMGTYGYTF
medium-sized	TRBD1	TRBV12-3/TRBV12-4	TRBJ2-7	TGTGCCAGCAGTACCGCCGGGACAGGGATGTTTGTGCAGTACTTC	CASSTAGTGMFVQYF
many	NA	TRBV4-2	TRBJ1-6	TGTGCCAGCAGCCAAGAAATCACAGATTATAATTCACCCCTCCACTTT	CASSQEITDYNSPLHF
many	NA	TRBV2	TRBJ1-4	TGTGCCAGCAGCCAGGGTTCAAGAGGCGAAAAACTGTTTTTT	CASSQGSRGEKLFF
few	TRBD2	TRBV3-1	TRBJ2-7	TGTGCCAGCAGCCAACTAGCGGGAGTCGGGGAGCAGTACTTC	CASSQLAGVGEQYF
NA	NA	TRBV5-1	TRBJ1-6	TGCGCCCGCAGCTTGTCCCTCAAACCTTGGAATTCACCCCCCCACTTT	CARSLSLKPWNSPPHF
many	NA	TRBV20-1	TRBJ2-1	TGCAGTGCTCCAGACTACCTCTCCTACGACAATGAGCAGTTCTTC	CSAPDYLSYDNEQFF
medium-sized	NA	TRBV24-1	TRBJ1-2	TGTGCCACCAGTGACCCCAATACCTATGGCTACACCTTC	CATSDPNTYGYTF
many	NA	TRBV7-8	TRBJ2-1	TGTGCCAGCAGCCCCCCGAGGCTTACCTACAATGAGCAGTTCTTC	CASSPPRLTYNEQFF